These T cell receptor beta chains were read from a single sample in a study of T cells after yellow fever vaccination. TCRdb ran MiXCR on the 5' RACE reads and lists one entry per CDR3 protein. The sample contains more than 120,000 distinct CDR3 sequences, 6.5% to 8.5% of which appear only once. The source material was CD4+ T cells sorted from PBMCs, sampled 5 days after the yellow fever booster vaccination. The receptors were sampled from a man between 25 and 39 years old who received the YFV17D yellow fever vaccine. The conserved cysteine and the conserved F or W are not part of the CDR3 here. For some rows the clone size is stated as once, few or many, or as a class when expanded; others skip it.

J gene: TRBJ2-7
V gene: TRBV20-1
clone size: many
CDR3 length: 11
CDR3 protein: SASLTSTHEQY

J gene: TRBJ2-1
V gene: TRBV19
clone size: many
CDR3 length: 12
CDR3 protein: ASSSGSSHNEQF

J gene: TRBJ2-1
V gene: TRBV10-3
clone size: many
CDR3 length: 13
CDR3 protein: AIKGGGSVYNEQF

J gene: TRBJ1-2
V gene: TRBV5-1
clone size: many
CDR3 length: 14
CDR3 protein: ASSPAAGTGYYGYT

J gene: TRBJ1-1
V gene: TRBV4-3
clone size: many
CDR3 length: 12
CDR3 protein: ASSYNRVGTEAF

J gene: TRBJ2-1
V gene: TRBV20-1
clone size: many
CDR3 length: 12
CDR3 protein: SATGLAVHNEQF

J gene: TRBJ2-7
V gene: TRBV19
clone size: few
CDR3 length: 11
CDR3 protein: ASSLRAPYEQY

J gene: TRBJ2-2
V gene: TRBV5-4
clone size: many
CDR3 length: 14
CDR3 protein: ASSLIGRANTGELF

J gene: TRBJ2-7
V gene: TRBV5-1
clone size: many
CDR3 length: 9
CDR3 protein: ASVRLEQQY

J gene: TRBJ1-2
V gene: TRBV20-1
clone size: few
CDR3 length: 10
CDR3 protein: SVWDGNYGYT

J gene: TRBJ2-1
V gene: TRBV20-1
clone size: many
CDR3 length: 13
CDR3 protein: SARTGGGSYNEQF

J gene: TRBJ2-5
V gene: TRBV5-1
clone size: many
CDR3 length: 13
CDR3 protein: ASSDNPGVSETQY

J gene: TRBJ2-1
V gene: TRBV6-1
clone size: many
CDR3 length: 15
CDR3 protein: ASSPGLAGEIYNEQF

J gene: TRBJ2-3
V gene: TRBV5-4
clone size: few
CDR3 length: 15
CDR3 protein: ASGLAGDFWGTDTQY

J gene: TRBJ2-1
V gene: TRBV11-2
clone size: many
CDR3 length: 17
CDR3 protein: ASSLRGVVAGTSLNEQF

J gene: TRBJ1-5
V gene: TRBV12-3/TRBV12-4
clone size: many
CDR3 length: 12
CDR3 protein: ASRPGPGDQPQH

J gene: TRBJ1-5
V gene: TRBV6-2/TRBV6-3
clone size: few
CDR3 length: 14
CDR3 protein: ASSLTPSTENQPQH

J gene: TRBJ1-1
V gene: TRBV21-1
clone size: many
CDR3 length: 10
CDR3 protein: ASSRKCPEAF

J gene: TRBJ2-3
V gene: TRBV18
clone size: many
CDR3 length: 15
CDR3 protein: ASSPLVAGGTTDTQY

J gene: TRBJ2-7
V gene: TRBV20-1
clone size: many
CDR3 length: 13
CDR3 protein: SARVPATGIYEQY

J gene: TRBJ2-7
V gene: TRBV18
clone size: many
CDR3 length: 12
CDR3 protein: ASSPQQGDYEQY

J gene: TRBJ1-5
V gene: TRBV12-3/TRBV12-4
clone size: many
CDR3 length: 12
CDR3 protein: ASSPRRSNQPQH

J gene: TRBJ2-1
V gene: TRBV11-2
clone size: many
CDR3 length: 11
CDR3 protein: ASWNGSGNEQF

J gene: TRBJ2-1
V gene: TRBV5-6
clone size: many
CDR3 length: 13
CDR3 protein: ASSLDPGIYNEQF

J gene: TRBJ2-2
V gene: TRBV7-9
clone size: many
CDR3 length: 12
CDR3 protein: ASSLRGENGELF

J gene: TRBJ2-1
V gene: TRBV29-1
clone size: many
CDR3 length: 8
CDR3 protein: SVVDNEQF

J gene: TRBJ1-1
V gene: TRBV12-3/TRBV12-4
clone size: many
CDR3 length: 11
CDR3 protein: ASRRLGNTEAF

J gene: TRBJ2-4
V gene: TRBV12-3/TRBV12-4
clone size: many
CDR3 length: 11
CDR3 protein: ASSLGAKNIQY

J gene: TRBJ1-1
V gene: TRBV20-1
clone size: many
CDR3 length: 10
CDR3 protein: SALGFYTEAF

J gene: TRBJ2-5
V gene: TRBV28
clone size: many
CDR3 length: 13
CDR3 protein: ASSSGGRPQETQY

J gene: TRBJ2-7
V gene: TRBV20-1
clone size: many
CDR3 length: 14
CDR3 protein: SARAPPSSQSYEQY

J gene: TRBJ1-5
V gene: TRBV10-3
clone size: few
CDR3 length: 14
CDR3 protein: AISEMEARVTIPQH

J gene: TRBJ2-1
V gene: TRBV5-6
clone size: many
CDR3 length: 16
CDR3 protein: ASSLISEEGSFYNEQF

J gene: TRBJ2-3
V gene: TRBV5-5
clone size: many
CDR3 length: 13
CDR3 protein: ASSSKVTGTDTQY

J gene: TRBJ2-2
V gene: TRBV27
clone size: many
CDR3 length: 17
CDR3 protein: ASSLFSGGGGRNTGELF

J gene: TRBJ2-1
V gene: TRBV6-5
clone size: many
CDR3 length: 12
CDR3 protein: ASSPPSDSNEQF

J gene: TRBJ2-7
V gene: TRBV11-2
clone size: many
CDR3 length: 16
CDR3 protein: ASRRPGLAGGGSYEQY

J gene: TRBJ2-1
V gene: TRBV11-3
clone size: .
CDR3 length: 13
CDR3 protein: ASSSADRGHNEQF

J gene: TRBJ2-1
V gene: TRBV3-1
clone size: many
CDR3 length: 13
CDR3 protein: ATGLAASSYNEQF

J gene: TRBJ2-7
V gene: TRBV7-2
clone size: many
CDR3 length: 11
CDR3 protein: ASSYMREEEQY

J gene: TRBJ2-7
V gene: TRBV19
clone size: many
CDR3 length: 10
CDR3 protein: ASSTTGREQY

J gene: TRBJ2-7
V gene: TRBV12-3/TRBV12-4
clone size: many
CDR3 length: 13
CDR3 protein: ASSSSGTRPYEQY

J gene: TRBJ2-5
V gene: TRBV20-1
clone size: many
CDR3 length: 13
CDR3 protein: SARGGGPSQETQY

J gene: TRBJ2-5
V gene: TRBV10-3
clone size: .
CDR3 length: 10
CDR3 protein: AISGLQGAQY

J gene: TRBJ2-3
V gene: TRBV5-1
clone size: many
CDR3 length: 12
CDR3 protein: ASSLLVTTDTQY

J gene: TRBJ2-7
V gene: TRBV12-3/TRBV12-4
clone size: many
CDR3 length: 12
CDR3 protein: ASSFSGTTLGQY

J gene: TRBJ2-2
V gene: TRBV7-2
clone size: many
CDR3 length: 12
CDR3 protein: ASLGVANTGELF

J gene: TRBJ2-3
V gene: TRBV7-9
clone size: many
CDR3 length: 13
CDR3 protein: ASSAGLAGPDTQY

J gene: TRBJ2-7
V gene: TRBV20-1
clone size: .
CDR3 length: 10
CDR3 protein: SGSGPTYEQY

J gene: TRBJ2-7
V gene: TRBV25-1
clone size: many
CDR3 length: 12
CDR3 protein: ASSRTGSSYEQY

J gene: TRBJ2-2
V gene: TRBV7-7
clone size: once
CDR3 length: 12
CDR3 protein: ASSLGAGDGELF

J gene: TRBJ2-1
V gene: TRBV20-1
clone size: many
CDR3 length: 15
CDR3 protein: SARAPGGAGPQDEQF

J gene: TRBJ2-6
V gene: TRBV12-3/TRBV12-4
clone size: many
CDR3 length: 12
CDR3 protein: ASRYNSGANVLT

J gene: TRBJ1-5
V gene: TRBV20-1
clone size: many
CDR3 length: 11
CDR3 protein: SAAPRVWQPQH

J gene: TRBJ1-5
V gene: TRBV7-6
clone size: many
CDR3 length: 12
CDR3 protein: ASSLEPSNQPQH

J gene: TRBJ1-3
V gene: TRBV15
clone size: .
CDR3 length: 17
CDR3 protein: ATSRVPGAQGSNRNTIY

J gene: TRBJ2-1
V gene: TRBV15
clone size: many
CDR3 length: 13
CDR3 protein: ATSSSGSYYNEQF